Listed below are T cell receptor beta chains from one sample, sequenced in a study of regulatory T cells in long-lasting Graves disease. TCRdb reprocessed the multiplex PCR reads via MiXCR and lists one record per CDR3 protein. This table has about 420,000 distinct CDR3 sequences, around 15% appearing once. The same specimen was also included in a second study, on T cells in Graves' hyperthyroidism and ophthalmopathy.

The sequences come from peripheral blood mononuclear cells (PBMCs), collected at new diagnosis, from a patient treated with antithyroid drugs. Receptor source: a woman between 18 and 29 years old with Graves disease. The CDR3 runs from the conserved cysteine through the conserved F or W. D genes are given only for firm matches. Some rows have no size entry. The others give once, few or many, or a class for an expanded clone.

d_call: NA
clone_size: many
v_call: TRBV28
j_call: TRBJ1-2
cdr3_aa: CASMVPGQNGYTF
cdr3_nt: TGTGCCAGTATGGTCCCGGGACAAAATGGCTACACCTTC

d_call: NA
clone_size: many
v_call: TRBV7-2
j_call: TRBJ2-6
cdr3_aa: CASSPIPPNVLTF
cdr3_nt: TGTGCCAGCAGCCCGATCCCACCCAACGTCCTGACTTTC

d_call: NA
clone_size: many
v_call: TRBV28
j_call: TRBJ2-7
cdr3_aa: CASSLEYEQYF
cdr3_nt: TGTGCCAGCAGCTTAGAGTACGAGCAGTACTTC

d_call: NA
clone_size: NA
v_call: TRBV10-3
j_call: TRBJ2-5
cdr3_aa: CAISESVETQYF
cdr3_nt: TGTGCCATCAGTGAGTCGGTGGAGACCCAGTACTTC

d_call: NA
clone_size: few
v_call: TRBV7-2
j_call: TRBJ2-5
cdr3_aa: CASSARHSRETQYF
cdr3_nt: TGTGCCAGCAGCGCTAGGCATTCTAGAGAGACCCAGTACTTC

d_call: TRBD2
clone_size: many
v_call: TRBV10-3
j_call: TRBJ2-1
cdr3_aa: CAISEEVAGGNNEQFF
cdr3_nt: TGTGCCATCAGTGAGGAGGTAGCGGGAGGAAACAATGAGCAGTTCTTC

d_call: NA
clone_size: many
v_call: TRBV12-3/TRBV12-4
j_call: TRBJ1-2
cdr3_aa: CASSPSPQVVYGYTF
cdr3_nt: TGTGCCAGCAGTCCTAGCCCACAAGTAGTCTATGGCTACACCTTC

d_call: NA
clone_size: NA
v_call: TRBV20-1
j_call: TRBJ1-5
cdr3_aa: CSASPGGGNQPQHF
cdr3_nt: TGCAGTGCTAGTCCGGGAGGTGGCAATCAGCCCCAGCATTTT

d_call: TRBD1
clone_size: few
v_call: TRBV27
j_call: TRBJ2-2
cdr3_aa: CASSQNRGNTGELFF
cdr3_nt: TGTGCCAGCAGCCAAAACAGGGGGAACACCGGGGAGCTGTTTTTT

d_call: NA
clone_size: many
v_call: TRBV28
j_call: TRBJ2-1
cdr3_aa: CASSLSAGMYEQFF
cdr3_nt: TGTGCCAGCAGTTTGAGCGCTGGTATGTACGAGCAGTTCTTC

d_call: TRBD1
clone_size: many
v_call: TRBV30
j_call: TRBJ2-7
cdr3_aa: CAWSRQGVSYEQYF
cdr3_nt: TGTGCCTGGAGTAGACAGGGAGTATCATACGAGCAGTACTTC

d_call: NA
clone_size: NA
v_call: TRBV6-2/TRBV6-3
j_call: TRBJ1-5
cdr3_aa: CASSYGSRRGPQHF
cdr3_nt: TGTGCCAGCAGTTACGGTTCCCGAAGGGGTCCCCAGCATTTT

d_call: NA
clone_size: few
v_call: TRBV2
j_call: TRBJ1-2
cdr3_aa: CASSVKTGVAGYTF
cdr3_nt: TGTGCCAGCAGTGTTAAGACAGGCGTTGCTGGCTACACCTTC

d_call: NA
clone_size: NA
v_call: TRBV5-4
j_call: TRBJ2-1
cdr3_aa: CASSMTESYEQFF
cdr3_nt: TGTGCCAGCAGCATGACAGAGAGCTATGAGCAGTTCTTC

d_call: NA
clone_size: few
v_call: TRBV6-9
j_call: TRBJ1-5
cdr3_aa: CASSYKGEPQHF
cdr3_nt: TGTGCCAGCAGTTACAAGGGCGAACCCCAGCATTTT

d_call: TRBD2
clone_size: NA
v_call: TRBV11-3
j_call: TRBJ2-1
cdr3_aa: CASSFSGRALGNEQFF
cdr3_nt: TGTGCCAGCAGCTTCAGCGGGAGGGCCTTAGGCAATGAGCAGTTCTTC

d_call: TRBD2
clone_size: NA
v_call: TRBV24-1
j_call: TRBJ2-2
cdr3_aa: CATSGPGTGTSGSTGELFF
cdr3_nt: TGTGCCACCAGTGGCCCGGGGACAGGGACTAGCGGGAGTACCGGGGAGCTGTTTTTT

d_call: TRBD1
clone_size: many
v_call: TRBV7-2
j_call: TRBJ1-2
cdr3_aa: CASIGGGQSYGYTF
cdr3_nt: TGTGCCAGCATCGGTGGGGGACAGTCATATGGCTACACCTTC

d_call: NA
clone_size: few
v_call: TRBV10-3
j_call: TRBJ2-7
cdr3_aa: CAISSPPVGRYEQYF
cdr3_nt: TGTGCCATCAGTAGTCCTCCAGTTGGACGCTACGAGCAGTACTTC

d_call: TRBD2
clone_size: few
v_call: TRBV30
j_call: TRBJ2-5
cdr3_aa: CAATSGRGETQYF
cdr3_nt: TGTGCCGCAACTAGCGGGAGGGGAGAGACCCAGTACTTC

d_call: TRBD1
clone_size: NA
v_call: TRBV2
j_call: TRBJ1-2
cdr3_aa: CASSRTPGQVAFGYTF
cdr3_nt: TGTGCCAGCAGTCGAACACCGGGACAGGTGGCGTTTGGCTACACCTTC

d_call: TRBD2
clone_size: many
v_call: TRBV7-9
j_call: TRBJ2-7
cdr3_aa: CASSKVAGGPNSGQYF
cdr3_nt: TGTGCCAGCAGCAAAGTAGCGGGAGGGCCAAACTCCGGGCAGTACTTC

d_call: TRBD2
clone_size: few
v_call: TRBV11-3
j_call: TRBJ2-1
cdr3_aa: CASRSRTSKNNEQFF
cdr3_nt: TGTGCCAGCAGGTCCCGGACTAGCAAAAACAATGAGCAGTTCTTC

d_call: TRBD2
clone_size: many
v_call: TRBV11-2
j_call: TRBJ2-1
cdr3_aa: CASSLGAGGNNEQFF
cdr3_nt: TGTGCCAGCAGCTTAGGAGCGGGAGGGAACAATGAGCAGTTCTTC

d_call: NA
clone_size: many
v_call: TRBV5-1
j_call: TRBJ1-1
cdr3_aa: CASSLEVYTEAFF
cdr3_nt: TGCGCCAGCAGCTTGGAGGTTTACACTGAAGCTTTCTTT

d_call: NA
clone_size: few
v_call: TRBV5-1
j_call: TRBJ1-4
cdr3_aa: CASSLGTSYEKLFF
cdr3_nt: TGCGCCAGCAGCCTCGGGACAAGTTACGAAAAACTGTTTTTT